Below are 2 T cell receptor beta chains sequenced from a single sample in a study of neurological immune-mediated disorders. TCRdb reprocessed the 5' RACE reads via MiXCR and lists one record per CDR3 protein. Of around 130,000 distinct CDR3 sequences in the sample, about 3.2% are singletons; the top ten hold 1% to 1.5%. Sequencing was performed on PBMCs. All receptors come from a woman aged 25 to 39 with multiple sclerosis.

This clonotype was observed many times. This chain connects TRBV7-9 to TRBJ1-1; D gene unclear. The CDR3 consists of 14 residues. With 4 bases removed from V and 5 bases from J, the gap between germline ends came to 14 bases. Germline values: CDR1 SEHNR, CDR2 FQNEAQ (reference sequence). CDR3 coding DNA: TGTGCCAGCAGCTGGGGTGGCGGCGGGACTGAAGCTTTCTTT. It is translated as CASSWGGGGTEAFF.

This clonotype has at least ten counts. The gene calls are TRBV21-1 and TRBJ1-6. TRBV21-1 has pseudogene status. CDR3 length equals 18 residues. As DNA, the CDR3 is TGTGCCAGCATGGGGGAGGACCAGACGAGCTCCTATAATTCACCCCTCCACTTT. This translates into CASMGEDQTSSYNSPLHF.